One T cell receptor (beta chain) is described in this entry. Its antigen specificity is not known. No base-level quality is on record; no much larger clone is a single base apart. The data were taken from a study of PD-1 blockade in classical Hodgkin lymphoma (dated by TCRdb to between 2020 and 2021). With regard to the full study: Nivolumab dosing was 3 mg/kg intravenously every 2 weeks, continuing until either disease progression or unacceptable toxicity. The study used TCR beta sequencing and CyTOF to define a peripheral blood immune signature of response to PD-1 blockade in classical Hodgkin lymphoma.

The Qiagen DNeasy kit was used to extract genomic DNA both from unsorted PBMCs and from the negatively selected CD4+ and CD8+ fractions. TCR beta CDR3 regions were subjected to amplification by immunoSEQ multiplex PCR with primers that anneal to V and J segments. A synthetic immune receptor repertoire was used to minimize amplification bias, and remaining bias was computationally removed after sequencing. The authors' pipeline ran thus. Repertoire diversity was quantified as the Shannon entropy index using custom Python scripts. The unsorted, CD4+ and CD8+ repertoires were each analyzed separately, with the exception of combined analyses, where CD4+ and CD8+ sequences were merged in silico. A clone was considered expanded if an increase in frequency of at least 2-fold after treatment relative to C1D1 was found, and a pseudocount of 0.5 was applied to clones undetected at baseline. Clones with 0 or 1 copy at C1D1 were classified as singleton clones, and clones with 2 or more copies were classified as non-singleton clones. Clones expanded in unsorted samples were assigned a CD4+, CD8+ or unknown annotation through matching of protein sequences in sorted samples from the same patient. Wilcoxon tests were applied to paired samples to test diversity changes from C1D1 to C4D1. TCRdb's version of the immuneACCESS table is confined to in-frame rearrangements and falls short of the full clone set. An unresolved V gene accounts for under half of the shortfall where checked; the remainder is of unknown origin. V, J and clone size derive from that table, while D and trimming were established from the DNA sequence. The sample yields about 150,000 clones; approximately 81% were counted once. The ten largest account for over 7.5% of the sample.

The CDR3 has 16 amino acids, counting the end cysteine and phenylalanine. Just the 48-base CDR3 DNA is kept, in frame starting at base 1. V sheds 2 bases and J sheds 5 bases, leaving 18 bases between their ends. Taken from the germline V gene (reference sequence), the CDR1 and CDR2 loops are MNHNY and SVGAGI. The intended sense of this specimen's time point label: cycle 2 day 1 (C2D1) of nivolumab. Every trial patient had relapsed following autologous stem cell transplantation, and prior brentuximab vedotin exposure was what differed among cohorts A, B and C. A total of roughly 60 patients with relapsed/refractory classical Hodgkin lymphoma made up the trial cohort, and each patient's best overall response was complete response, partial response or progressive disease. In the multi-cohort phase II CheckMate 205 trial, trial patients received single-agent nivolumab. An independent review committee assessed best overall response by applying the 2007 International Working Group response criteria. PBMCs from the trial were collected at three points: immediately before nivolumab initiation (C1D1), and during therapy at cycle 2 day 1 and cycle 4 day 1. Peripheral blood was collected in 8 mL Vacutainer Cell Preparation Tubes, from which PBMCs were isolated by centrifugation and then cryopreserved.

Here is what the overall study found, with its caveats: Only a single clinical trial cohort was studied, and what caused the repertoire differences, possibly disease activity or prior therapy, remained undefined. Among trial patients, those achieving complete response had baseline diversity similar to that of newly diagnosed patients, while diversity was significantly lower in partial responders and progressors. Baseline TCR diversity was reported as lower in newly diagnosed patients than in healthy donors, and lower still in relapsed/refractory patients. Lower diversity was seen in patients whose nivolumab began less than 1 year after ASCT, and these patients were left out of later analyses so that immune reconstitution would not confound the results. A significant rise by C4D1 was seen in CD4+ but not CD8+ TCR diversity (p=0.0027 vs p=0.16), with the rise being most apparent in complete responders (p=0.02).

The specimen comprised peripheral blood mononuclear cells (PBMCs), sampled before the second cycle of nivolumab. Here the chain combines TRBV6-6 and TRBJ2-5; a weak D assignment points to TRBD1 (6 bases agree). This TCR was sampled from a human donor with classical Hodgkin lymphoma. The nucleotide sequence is TGTGCCAGCAGTTACACCAGGGACAAGGGGTGGGAGACCCAGTACTTC. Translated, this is CASSYTRDKGWETQYF.